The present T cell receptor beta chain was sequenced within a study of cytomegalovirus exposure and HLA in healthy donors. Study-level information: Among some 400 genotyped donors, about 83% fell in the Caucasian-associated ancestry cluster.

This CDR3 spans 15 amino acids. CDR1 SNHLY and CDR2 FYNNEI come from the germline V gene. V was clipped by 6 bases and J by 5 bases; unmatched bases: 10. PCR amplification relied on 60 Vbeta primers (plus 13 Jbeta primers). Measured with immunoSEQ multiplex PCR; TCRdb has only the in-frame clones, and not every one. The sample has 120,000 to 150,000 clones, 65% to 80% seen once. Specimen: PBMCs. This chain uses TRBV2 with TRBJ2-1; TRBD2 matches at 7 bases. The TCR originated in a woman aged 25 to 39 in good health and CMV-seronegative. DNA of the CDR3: TGTGCCAGCAGCCCTCGGGGGGATCCTAACAATGAGCAGTTCTTC. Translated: CASSPRGDPNNEQFF.